This T cell receptor (beta chain) was documented in a study of blood T cell repertoires in COVID-19. About the study: Material from acute and convalescent COVID-19 was sourced from the United States, Italy and Spain. The analysed material was cDNA or gDNA that came from T cells, B-cell-depleted T cells, or PBMCs.

Only in-frame clones appear in the TCRdb table, and some are missing; sequencing was by immunoSEQ multiplex PCR. Of approximately 240,000 clones in the sample, about 80% were seen once. The length of the CDR3 is 11 residues. Germline assignment: CDR1 DFQATT and CDR2 SNEGSKA (reference sequence). On this clone: The junction and the germline gene differ at one end; a read error may be behind it.

Individuals drawn from 20 to 30 US areas were about 18 to 100 years old. Participants' reported clinical history set cohort assignment. The origin of this receptor is a woman aged 35 to 49 with acute COVID-19. J is TRBJ2-3 and V is TRBV20-1; 7 bases line up with TRBD2. The sequencing input was PBMCs or T cells enriched from blood (not recorded which). CDR3 DNA: TGTGCGGGAGAGGGCACAGATACGCAGTATTTT. Protein: CAGEGTDTQYF.